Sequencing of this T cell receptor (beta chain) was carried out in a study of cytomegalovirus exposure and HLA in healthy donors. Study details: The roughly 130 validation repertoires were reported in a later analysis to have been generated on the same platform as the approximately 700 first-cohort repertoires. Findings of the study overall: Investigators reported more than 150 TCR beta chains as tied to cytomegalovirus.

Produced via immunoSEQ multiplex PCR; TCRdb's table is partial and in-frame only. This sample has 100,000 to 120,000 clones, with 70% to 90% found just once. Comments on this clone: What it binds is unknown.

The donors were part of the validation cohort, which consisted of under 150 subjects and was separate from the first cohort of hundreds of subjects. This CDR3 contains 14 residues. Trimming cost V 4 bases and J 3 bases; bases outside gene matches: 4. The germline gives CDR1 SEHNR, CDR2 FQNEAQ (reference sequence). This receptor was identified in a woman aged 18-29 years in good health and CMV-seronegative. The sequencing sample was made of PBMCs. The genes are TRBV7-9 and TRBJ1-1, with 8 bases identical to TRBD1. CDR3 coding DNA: TGTGCCAGCAGCTGGACAGGGCCCGACACTGAAGCTTTCTTT. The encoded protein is CASSWTGPDTEAFF. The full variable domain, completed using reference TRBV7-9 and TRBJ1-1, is DTGVSQNPRHKITKRGQNVTFRCDPISEHNRLYWYRQTLGQGPEFLTYFQNEAQLEKSRLLSDRFSAERPKGSFSTLEIQRTEQGDSAMYLCASSWTGPDTEAFFGQGTRLTVV.